This TCR beta chain was obtained from a study of OX40 agonist ivuxolimab in advanced cancers. Study-level background: Ivuxolimab, which targeted the costimulatory receptor OX40 (CD134), was an agonistic, fully human IgG2 monoclonal antibody. Intravenous ivuxolimab was administered to patients every 2 weeks at six dose levels: 0.01, 0.1, 0.3, 1.5, 3 and 10 mg/kg. Of the roughly 52 dose-escalation patients, hepatocellular carcinoma was present in around 20, melanoma in around 15, renal cell carcinoma in 9 and head and neck cancer in 9. A male proportion of around 81% and a mean age of approximately 62 years, ranging from about 23 to 90, were recorded for the dose-escalation cohort. Prior anti-PD-1, anti-PD-L1 or anti-CTLA-4 therapy was permitted, and approximately 42% of dose-escalation patients had received checkpoint inhibitors. Three dose-escalation patients achieved partial responses, one with hepatocellular carcinoma and two with cutaneous melanoma. The point of sequencing TCRbeta in the periphery was to test whether ivuxolimab changed TCR sequence diversity and drove clonal T-cell expansion. The monotherapy dose-escalation portion (N of about 50 patients) of the phase I ivuxolimab trial is reported in the paper.

The paper's findings and limits, for the study overall: At doses of 0.1 to 3.0 mg/kg, clonal expansion of both CD4+ and CD8+ blood T cells was observed from baseline to week 6. After ivuxolimab, more expanded clones were found on average in CD8+ T cells than in CD4+ T cells. In the 0.1-3.0 mg/kg groups, partial responders had among the lowest normalized peripheral clonal expansion, particularly in CD8+ T cells. Low levels of normalized T-cell clonal expansion were also seen in some patients who did not respond. Antigen specificity was not determined for the clonally expanded peripheral T cells.

The trial excluded patients who had a history of autoimmune disease or who were on systemic immunosuppression. In every dose cohort, peripheral blood was drawn for TCR sequencing at baseline, cycle 4 day 1, and cycle 7 day 1. Samples came from an open-label, multicenter, first-in-human phase I dose-escalation trial of ivuxolimab. The trial enrolled adults with locally advanced or metastatic head and neck squamous cell, hepatocellular, melanoma or renal cell carcinoma. Before TCR sequencing, CD4+ and CD8+ T cells were separately sorted from peripheral blood. Genomic DNA was isolated from the sorted cells so that the TCRbeta CDR3 region could be sequenced. The immunoSEQ Assay was used to sequence the TCRbeta CDR3 regions. TCRdb holds this immuneACCESS table with in-frame rearrangements only. Some clones are missing; in checked studies, unresolved V genes explain under half, and the rest has no known cause. For this sample there are 43,000 or so clones; around 85% appear just once. The ten largest account for about 35% of the sample.

Regarding this clone: There is no known antigen for this receptor. Per-base quality was not reported, and no clone a single base away is much larger than it.

Looking up the germline V gene yields CDR1 SGHDT and CDR2 YYEEEE. The CDR3 goes from the cysteine to the phenylalanine over 18 residues. Only the CDR3 DNA is retained, 54 bases long and in frame from the first base. V lost 0 bases and J lost 4 bases, and the count of bases not matched to a germline gene is 12. The sequence is built from TRBV5-6 and TRBJ2-5, with 10 bases matching TRBD2. The sequencing here drew on CD4+ or CD8+ T cells sorted from blood, taken in a trial of the OX40 agonist ivuxolimab. This TCR came from an adult with an advanced solid tumor such as melanoma, head and neck, liver or kidney cancer. CDR3 reads: CASSLEASGSPLGETQYF. The nucleotides read TGTGCCAGCAGCTTGGAGGCTAGCGGGAGTCCTCTGGGAGAGACCCAGTACTTC.